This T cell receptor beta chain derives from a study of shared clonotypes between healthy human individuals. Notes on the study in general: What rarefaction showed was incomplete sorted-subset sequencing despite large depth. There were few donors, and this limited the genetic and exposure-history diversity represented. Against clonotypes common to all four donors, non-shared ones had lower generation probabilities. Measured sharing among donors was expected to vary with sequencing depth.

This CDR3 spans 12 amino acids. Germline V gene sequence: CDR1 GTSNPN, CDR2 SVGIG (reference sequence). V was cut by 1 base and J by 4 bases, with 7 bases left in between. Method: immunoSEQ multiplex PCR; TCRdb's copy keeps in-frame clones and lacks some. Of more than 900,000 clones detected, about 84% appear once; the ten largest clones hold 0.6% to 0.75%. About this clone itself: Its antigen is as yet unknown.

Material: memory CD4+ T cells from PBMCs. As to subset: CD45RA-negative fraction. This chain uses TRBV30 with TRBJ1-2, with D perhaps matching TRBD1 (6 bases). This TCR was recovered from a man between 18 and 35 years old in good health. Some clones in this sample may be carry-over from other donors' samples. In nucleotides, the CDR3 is TGTGCCTGGAGTGAGGACAGCTATGGCTACACCTTC. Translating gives CAWSEDSYGYTF.